The rows below give T cell receptor beta chains drawn from one sample of a study of CXCR3-negative and CXCR3-positive naive CD8 T cells. TCRdb reprocessed the 5' RACE reads and reports one entry per CDR3 protein, with no DNA. Across about 98,000 distinct CDR3 sequences, the top ten clones capture 1.1% of the sample. Sequenced input: naive CXCR3+ CD8+ T cells from blood. These receptors were taken from a human donor in good health. Some clones in this sample may be carry-over from other donors' samples. The CDR3 runs from the conserved cysteine through the conserved F or W.

V gene	J gene	CDR3 protein
TRBV20-1	TRBJ1-3	CSALNRDGSSGNTIYF
TRBV7-9	TRBJ2-1	CASSFDLHNEQFF
TRBV29-1	TRBJ2-1	CSVEDQQGYEQFF
TRBV23-1	TRBJ1-1	CASSHQTGNEAFF
TRBV28	TRBJ1-4	CASSSGTVATNEKLFF
TRBV10-3	TRBJ2-5	CAISDPGDRAGETQYF
TRBV7-9	TRBJ1-4	CASSLADRGGKLFF
TRBV5-1	TRBJ2-5	CASSAGQGVWETQYF
TRBV29-1	TRBJ2-5	CSVELFVQGAETQYF
TRBV4-1	TRBJ1-1	CASSQRQDLNTEAFF
TRBV20-1	TRBJ2-7	CSAFGRGLDDRGSPLSSYEQYF
TRBV7-3	TRBJ2-3	CASPLARLTSTDTQYF
TRBV7-6	TRBJ2-1	CASSEHPSVLNNEQFF
TRBV20-1	TRBJ2-1	CSAREALRDPNEQFF
TRBV5-1	TRBJ2-6	CASSLSRPSSGANVLTF
TRBV7-8	TRBJ2-1	CASSLDGDGPSWGEQFF
TRBV20-1	TRBJ2-3	CSAIGGDTQYF
TRBV6-2/TRBV6-3	TRBJ2-1	CASSYSGDYESSSYNEQFF
TRBV7-2	TRBJ2-1	CASRSGTGVYNEQFF
TRBV5-6	TRBJ2-7	CASSLVRAYEQYF
TRBV12-3/TRBV12-4	TRBJ2-7	CASTRSGGAFYEQYF
TRBV16	TRBJ1-6	CASGDPDRGNSPLHF